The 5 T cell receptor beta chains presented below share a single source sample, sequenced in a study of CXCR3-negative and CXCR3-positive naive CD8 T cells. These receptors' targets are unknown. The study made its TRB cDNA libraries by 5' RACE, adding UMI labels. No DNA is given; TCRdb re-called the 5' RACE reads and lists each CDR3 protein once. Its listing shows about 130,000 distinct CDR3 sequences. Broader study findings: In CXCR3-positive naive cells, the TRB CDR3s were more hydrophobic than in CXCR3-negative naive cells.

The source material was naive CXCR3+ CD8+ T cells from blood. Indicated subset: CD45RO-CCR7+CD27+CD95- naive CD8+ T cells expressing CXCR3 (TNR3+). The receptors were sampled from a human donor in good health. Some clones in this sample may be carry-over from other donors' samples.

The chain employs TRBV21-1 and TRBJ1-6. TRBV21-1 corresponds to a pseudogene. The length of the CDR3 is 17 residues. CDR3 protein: CASSKEGGMGDGAPLHF.

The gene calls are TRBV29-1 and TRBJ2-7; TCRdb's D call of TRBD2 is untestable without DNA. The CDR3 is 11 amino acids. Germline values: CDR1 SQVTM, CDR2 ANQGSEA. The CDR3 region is CSALGGYEQYF.

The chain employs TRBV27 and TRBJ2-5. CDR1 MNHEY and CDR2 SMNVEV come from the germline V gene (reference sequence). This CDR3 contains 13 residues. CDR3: CASSLSSSQTQYF.

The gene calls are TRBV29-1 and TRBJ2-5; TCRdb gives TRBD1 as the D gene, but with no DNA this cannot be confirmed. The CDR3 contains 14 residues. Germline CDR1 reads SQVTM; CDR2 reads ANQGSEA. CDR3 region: CSVEWRDRGETQYF.

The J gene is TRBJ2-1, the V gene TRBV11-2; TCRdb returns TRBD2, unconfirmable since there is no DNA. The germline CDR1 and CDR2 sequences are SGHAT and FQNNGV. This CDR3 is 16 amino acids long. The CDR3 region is CASSSREGRKANEQFF.